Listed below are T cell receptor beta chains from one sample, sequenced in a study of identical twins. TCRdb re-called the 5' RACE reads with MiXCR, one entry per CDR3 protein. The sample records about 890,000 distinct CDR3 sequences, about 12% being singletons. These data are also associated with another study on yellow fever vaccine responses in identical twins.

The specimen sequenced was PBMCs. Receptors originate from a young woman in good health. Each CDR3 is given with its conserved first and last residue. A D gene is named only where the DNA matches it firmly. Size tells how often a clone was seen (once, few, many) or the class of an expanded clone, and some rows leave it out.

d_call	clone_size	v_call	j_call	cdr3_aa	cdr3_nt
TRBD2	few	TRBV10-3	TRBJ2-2	CAIRPGTSLRNTGELFF	TGTGCCATCAGGCCTGGGACTAGCCTAAGGAACACCGGGGAGCTGTTTTTT
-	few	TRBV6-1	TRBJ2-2	CASRTRGMTGELFF	TGTGCCAGCAGAACCAGGGGAATGACCGGGGAGCTGTTTTTT
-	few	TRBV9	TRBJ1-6	CASSVEGQVNSPLHF	TGTGCCAGCAGCGTAGAGGGACAAGTTAATTCACCCCTCCACTTT
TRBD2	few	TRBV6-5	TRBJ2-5	CASSYSASGARETQYF	TGTGCCAGCAGTTATTCGGCTAGCGGGGCGAGAGAGACCCAGTACTTC
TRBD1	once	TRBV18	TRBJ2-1	CASSPQGAREQFF	TGTGCCAGCTCACCACAGGGGGCGAGGGAGCAGTTCTTC
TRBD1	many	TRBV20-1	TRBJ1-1	CSARLRTGRDTEAFF	TGCAGTGCTAGATTACGGACAGGGAGGGACACTGAAGCTTTCTTT
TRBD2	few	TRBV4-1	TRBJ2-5	CASSQGSSGEGETQYF	TGCGCCAGCAGCCAAGGGTCTAGCGGGGAGGGTGAGACCCAGTACTTC
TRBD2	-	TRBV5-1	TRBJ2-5	CASSLFDSGGLEETQYF	TGCGCCAGCAGCTTGTTCGATAGCGGGGGGCTGGAAGAGACCCAGTACTTC
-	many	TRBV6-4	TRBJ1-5	CASSDSGNQPQHF	TGTGCCAGCAGTGACTCTGGGAATCAGCCCCAGCATTTT
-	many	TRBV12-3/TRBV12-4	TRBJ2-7	CASSSGTYEQYF	TGTGCCAGCAGTTCCGGAACCTACGAGCAGTACTTC
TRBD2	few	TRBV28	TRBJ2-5	CASSFSTSGGPQETQYF	TGTGCCAGCAGTTTCTCGACTAGCGGGGGGCCCCAAGAGACCCAGTACTTC
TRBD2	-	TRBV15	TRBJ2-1	CATGTSWHNEQFF	TGTGCCACCGGGACTAGTTGGCACAATGAGCAGTTCTTC
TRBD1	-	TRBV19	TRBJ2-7	CASSTGTGYTYEQYF	TGTGCCAGTAGTACCGGGACAGGGTACACCTACGAGCAGTACTTC
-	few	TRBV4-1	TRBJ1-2	CASSQGGGTYGYTF	TGCGCCAGCAGCCAAGGTGGGGGGACCTATGGCTACACCTTC
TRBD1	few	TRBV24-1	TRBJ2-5	CATSDPKGQAQETQYF	TGTGCCACCAGTGATCCAAAAGGACAGGCCCAAGAGACCCAGTACTTC
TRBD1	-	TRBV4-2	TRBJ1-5	CASSQGEGGGQPQHF	TGTGCCAGCAGCCAAGGGGAAGGAGGGGGCCAGCCCCAGCATTTT
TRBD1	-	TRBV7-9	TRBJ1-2	CASSLIKGAFYYGYTF	TGTGCCAGCAGCTTAATTAAGGGGGCTTTTTACTATGGCTACACCTTC
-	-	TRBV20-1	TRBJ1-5	CSASGAFTDSNQPQHF	TGCAGTGCTAGTGGGGCGTTCACAGATAGCAATCAGCCCCAGCATTTT
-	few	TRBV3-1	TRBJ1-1	CASSHEPGQMNTEAFF	TGTGCCAGCAGCCACGAACCGGGACAAATGAACACTGAAGCTTTCTTT
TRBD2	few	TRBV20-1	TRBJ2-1	CSAESGRALDEQFF	TGCAGTGCGGAAAGCGGGAGGGCCTTGGATGAGCAGTTCTTC
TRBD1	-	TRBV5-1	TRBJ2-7	CASSGGTGTGFDEQYF	TGCGCCAGCAGCGGCGGTACCGGGACAGGGTTCGACGAGCAGTACTTC
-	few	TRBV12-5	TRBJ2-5	CASGLATFQQETQYF	TGTGCTAGTGGTTTGGCCACTTTTCAGCAAGAGACCCAGTACTTC
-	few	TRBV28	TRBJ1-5	CASTSQQYSNQPQHF	TGTGCCAGCACCTCTCAGCAGTATAGCAATCAGCCCCAGCATTTT
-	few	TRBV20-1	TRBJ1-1	CSAPWGNTEAFF	TGCAGTGCACCCTGGGGGAACACTGAAGCTTTCTTT
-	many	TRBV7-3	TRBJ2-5	CASSSSYQETQYF	TGTGCCAGCAGCTCGTCGTACCAAGAGACCCAGTACTTC
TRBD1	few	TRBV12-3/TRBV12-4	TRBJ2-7	CASSTDRGLYEQYF	TGTGCCAGCAGTACGGACAGGGGGCTCTACGAGCAGTACTTC
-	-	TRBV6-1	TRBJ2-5	CASSEEASRYKTQYF	TGTGCCAGCAGTGAAGAGGCTAGCCGATACAAGACCCAGTACTTC
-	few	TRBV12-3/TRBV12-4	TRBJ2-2	CASSLAYGTGELFF	TGTGCCAGCAGTTTAGCGTACGGCACCGGGGAGCTGTTTTTT
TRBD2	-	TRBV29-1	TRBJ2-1	CSVSDGLAGPPYNEQFF	TGCAGCGTCTCGGACGGGCTAGCGGGACCCCCCTACAATGAGCAGTTCTTC
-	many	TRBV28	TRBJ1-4	CASKVPNEKLFF	TGTGCCAGCAAGGTACCAAATGAAAAACTGTTTTTT
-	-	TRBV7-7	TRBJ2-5	CASSLVPPGRGQETQYF	TGTGCCAGCAGCTTAGTACCCCCGGGCCGGGGACAAGAGACCCAGTACTTC
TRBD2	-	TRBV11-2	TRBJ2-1	CASSPTSGGARNEQFF	TGTGCCAGCAGCCCGACTAGCGGGGGGGCCAGGAATGAGCAGTTCTTC
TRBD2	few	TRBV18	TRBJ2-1	CASSPSLAGVSSNEQFF	TGTGCCAGCTCACCAAGCCTAGCGGGAGTTTCATCCAATGAGCAGTTCTTC
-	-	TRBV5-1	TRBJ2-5	CASTLDGLQETQYF	TGCGCCAGCACCCTGGATGGACTCCAGGAGACCCAGTACTTC
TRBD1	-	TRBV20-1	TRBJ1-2	CGARDPTGGHYGYTF	TGCGGTGCTAGAGACCCAACAGGGGGGCACTATGGCTACACCTTC
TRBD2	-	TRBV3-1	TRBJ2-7	CASSQNPGTTSYEQYF	TGTGCCAGCAGCCAGAATCCCGGGACTACCTCCTACGAGCAGTACTTC
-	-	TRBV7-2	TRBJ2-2	CASSWMRAGELFF	TGTGCCAGCAGCTGGATGCGGGCCGGGGAGCTGTTTTTT